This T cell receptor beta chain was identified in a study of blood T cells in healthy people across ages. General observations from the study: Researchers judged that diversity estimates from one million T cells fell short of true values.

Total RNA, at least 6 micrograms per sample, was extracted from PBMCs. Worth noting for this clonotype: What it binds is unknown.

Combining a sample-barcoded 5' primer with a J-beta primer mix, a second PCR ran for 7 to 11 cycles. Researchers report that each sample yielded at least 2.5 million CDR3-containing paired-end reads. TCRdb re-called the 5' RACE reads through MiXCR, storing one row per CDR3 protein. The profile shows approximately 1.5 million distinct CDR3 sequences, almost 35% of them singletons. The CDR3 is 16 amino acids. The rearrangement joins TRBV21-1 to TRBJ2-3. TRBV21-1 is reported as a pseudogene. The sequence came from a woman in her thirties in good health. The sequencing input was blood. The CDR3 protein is CASSVQRGSSTDTQYF. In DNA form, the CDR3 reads TGTGCCAGCAGCGTCCAACGGGGATCTAGCACAGATACGCAGTATTTT.